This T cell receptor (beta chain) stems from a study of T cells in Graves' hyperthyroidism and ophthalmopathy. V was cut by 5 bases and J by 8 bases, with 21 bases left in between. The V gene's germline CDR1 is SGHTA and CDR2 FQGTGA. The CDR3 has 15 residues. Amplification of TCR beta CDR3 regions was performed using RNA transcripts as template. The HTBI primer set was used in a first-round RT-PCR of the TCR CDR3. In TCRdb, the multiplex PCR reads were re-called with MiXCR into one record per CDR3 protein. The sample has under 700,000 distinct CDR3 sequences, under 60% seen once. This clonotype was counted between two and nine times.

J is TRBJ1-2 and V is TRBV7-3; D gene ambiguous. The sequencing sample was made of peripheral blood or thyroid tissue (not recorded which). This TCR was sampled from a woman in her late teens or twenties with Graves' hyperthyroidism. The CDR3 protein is CASSPRGGLSGGYTF. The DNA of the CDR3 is TGTGCCAGCAGCCCCCGAGGTGGCCTATCGGGGGGCTACACCTTC.